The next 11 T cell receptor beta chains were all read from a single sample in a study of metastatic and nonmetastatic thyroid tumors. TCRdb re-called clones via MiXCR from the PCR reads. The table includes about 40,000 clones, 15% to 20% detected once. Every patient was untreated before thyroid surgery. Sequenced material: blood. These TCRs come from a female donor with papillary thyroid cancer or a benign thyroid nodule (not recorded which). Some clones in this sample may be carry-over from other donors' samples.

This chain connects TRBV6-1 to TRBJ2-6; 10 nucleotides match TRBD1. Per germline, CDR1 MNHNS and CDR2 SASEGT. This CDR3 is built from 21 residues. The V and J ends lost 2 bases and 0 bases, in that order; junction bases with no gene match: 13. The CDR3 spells CASSEIRGTGVTYSGANVLTF. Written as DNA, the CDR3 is TGTGCCAGCAGTGAAATCCGGGGGACAGGGGTAACGTACTCTGGGGCCAACGTCCTGACTTTC.

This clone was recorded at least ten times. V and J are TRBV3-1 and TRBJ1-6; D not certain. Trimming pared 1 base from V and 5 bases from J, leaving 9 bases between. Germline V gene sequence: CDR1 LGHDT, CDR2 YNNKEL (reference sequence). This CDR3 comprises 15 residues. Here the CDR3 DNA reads TGTGCCAGCAGCCAAGCGGGATTTGATAATTCACCCCTCCACTTT. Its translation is CASSQAGFDNSPLHF.

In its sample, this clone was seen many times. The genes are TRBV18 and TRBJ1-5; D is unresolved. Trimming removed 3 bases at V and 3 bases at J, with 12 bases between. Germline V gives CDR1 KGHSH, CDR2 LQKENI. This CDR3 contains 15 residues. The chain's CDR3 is CASSPDFGSNQPQHF. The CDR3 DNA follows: TGTGCCAGCTCACCGGACTTTGGCTCCAATCAGCCCCAGCATTTT.

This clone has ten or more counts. The CDR3, as DNA: TGTGCCAGCAGCTTAGCACGAATTGCAGACAATGGCTACACCTTC. Protein product: CASSLARIADNGYTF. This chain joins TRBV7-2 and TRBJ1-2; no clear D. Trimming shortened V by 0 bases and J by 6 bases, and 14 bases separated the two germline ends. Germline-derived CDR1 and CDR2 are SGHTA and FQGNSA. CDR3 length: 15 amino acids.

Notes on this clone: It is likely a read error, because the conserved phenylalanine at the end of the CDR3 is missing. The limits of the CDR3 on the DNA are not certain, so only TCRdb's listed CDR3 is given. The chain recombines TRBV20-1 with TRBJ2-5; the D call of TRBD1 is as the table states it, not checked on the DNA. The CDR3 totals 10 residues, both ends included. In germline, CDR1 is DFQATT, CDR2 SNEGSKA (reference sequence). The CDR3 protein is CSARVGQEYL.

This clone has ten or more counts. The CDR3 is CASSHQAEGYTF. In nucleotides, the CDR3 is TGTGCCAGCAGTCACCAGGCAGAGGGCTACACCTTC. V gene TRBV9 combines with J gene TRBJ1-2; D not resolved. Germline values: CDR1 SGDLS, CDR2 YYNGEE. This CDR3 has 12 residues. V shed 5 bases and J shed 8 bases, with 13 bases lying between them.

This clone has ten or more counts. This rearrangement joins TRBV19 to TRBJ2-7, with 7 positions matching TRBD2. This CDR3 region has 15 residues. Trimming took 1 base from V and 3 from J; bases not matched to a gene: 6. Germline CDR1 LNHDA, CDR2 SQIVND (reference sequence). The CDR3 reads CASSIAGLADYEQYF. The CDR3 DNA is TGTGCCAGTAGTATAGCTGGCCTAGCGGACTACGAGCAGTACTTC.

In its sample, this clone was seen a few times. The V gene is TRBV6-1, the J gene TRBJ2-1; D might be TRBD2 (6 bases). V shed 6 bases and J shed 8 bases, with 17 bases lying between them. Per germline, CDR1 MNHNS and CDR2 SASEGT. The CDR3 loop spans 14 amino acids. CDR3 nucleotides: TGTGCCAGCAGGAGAGAGACTAGTTCCTATGAGCAGTTCTTC. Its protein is CASRRETSSYEQFF.

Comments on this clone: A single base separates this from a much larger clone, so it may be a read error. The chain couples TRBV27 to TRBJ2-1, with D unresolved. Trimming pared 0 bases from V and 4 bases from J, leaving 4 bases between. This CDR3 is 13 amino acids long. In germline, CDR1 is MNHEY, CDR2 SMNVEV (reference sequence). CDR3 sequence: CASSLSLYNEQFF. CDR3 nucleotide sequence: TGTGCCAGCAGTTTATCTCTGTACAATGAGCAGTTCTTC.

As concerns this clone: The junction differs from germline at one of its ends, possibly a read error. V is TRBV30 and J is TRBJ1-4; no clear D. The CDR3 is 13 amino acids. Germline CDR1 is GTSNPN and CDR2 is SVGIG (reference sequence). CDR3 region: CACSGGIGEKLFF. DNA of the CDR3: TGTGCCTGTAGTGGAGGGATCGGCGAAAAACTGTTTTTT.

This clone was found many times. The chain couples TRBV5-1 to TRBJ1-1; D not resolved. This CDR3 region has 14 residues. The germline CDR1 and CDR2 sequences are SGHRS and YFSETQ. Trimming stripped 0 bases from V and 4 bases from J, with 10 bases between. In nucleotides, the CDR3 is TGCGCCAGCAGCTTGGGGCAGGCCAGCACTGAAGCTTTCTTT. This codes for CASSLGQASTEAFF. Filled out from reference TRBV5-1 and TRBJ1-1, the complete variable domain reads KAGVTQTPRYLIKTRGQQVTLSCSPISGHRSVSWYQQTPGQGLQFLFEYFSETQRNKGNFPGRFSGRQFSNSRSEMNVSTLELGDSALYLCASSLGQASTEAFFGQGTRLTVV.